This T cell receptor (beta chain) comes out of a study of cytomegalovirus exposure and HLA in healthy donors. Turning to the study itself: An earlier analysis identified 120 million or so unique TCR beta sequences in about 180 million T cells. Whole-study findings and limits: The study recorded fewer than 200 TCR beta chains that were cytomegalovirus-associated.

Worth noting for this clone: Its antigen is not known.

60 Vbeta and 13 Jbeta primers were used in PCR. Libraries were prepared by immunoSEQ multiplex PCR; TCRdb keeps only in-frame clonotypes and omits some of them. The sample has 150,000 to 250,000 clones; around 78% are singletons. The CDR3 consists of 16 residues. Germline CDR1 and CDR2: GTSNPN and SVGIG (reference sequence). The V gene lost 2 bases and the J gene lost 3 bases, with 17 bases spanning the gap. The sequence derives from a man between 25 and 39 years old in good health and CMV-seronegative. This chain connects TRBV30 to TRBJ1-3; perhaps TRBD1 as D (6 bases). Sequenced: PBMCs. The CDR3 loop reads CAWSQERQGHGNTIYF. The CDR3 nucleotides are TGTGCCTGGAGTCAGGAAAGGCAGGGACATGGAAACACCATATATTTT.